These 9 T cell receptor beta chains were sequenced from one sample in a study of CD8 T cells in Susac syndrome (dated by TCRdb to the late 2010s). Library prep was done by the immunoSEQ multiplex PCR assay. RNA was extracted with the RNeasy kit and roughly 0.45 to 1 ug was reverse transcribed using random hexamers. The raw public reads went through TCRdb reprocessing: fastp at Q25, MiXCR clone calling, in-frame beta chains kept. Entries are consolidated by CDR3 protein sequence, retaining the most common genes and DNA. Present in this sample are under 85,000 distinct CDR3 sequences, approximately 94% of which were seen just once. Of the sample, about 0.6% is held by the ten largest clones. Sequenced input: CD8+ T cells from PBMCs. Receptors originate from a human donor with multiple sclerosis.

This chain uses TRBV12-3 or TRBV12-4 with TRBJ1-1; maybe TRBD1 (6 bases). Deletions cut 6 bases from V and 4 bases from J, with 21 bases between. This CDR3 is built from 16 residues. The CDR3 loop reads CASSHTRGAGGTEAFF. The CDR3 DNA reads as TGTGCCAGCAGCCACACGAGGGGGGCAGGCGGCACTGAAGCTTTCTTT.

CDR3 in amino acids: CASSVGSTRGPTDTQYF. CDR3 sequence (DNA): TGTGCCAGCAGCGTAGGCAGTACACGGGGGCCCACAGATACGCAGTATTTT. The V gene is TRBV9, the J gene TRBJ2-3; D possibly matches TRBD1 or TRBD2 (6 bases each). Trimming removed 0 bases from V and 2 bases from J, with 16 bases in between. The CDR3 covers 17 residues. From germline, CDR1 is SGDLS and CDR2 YYNGEE.

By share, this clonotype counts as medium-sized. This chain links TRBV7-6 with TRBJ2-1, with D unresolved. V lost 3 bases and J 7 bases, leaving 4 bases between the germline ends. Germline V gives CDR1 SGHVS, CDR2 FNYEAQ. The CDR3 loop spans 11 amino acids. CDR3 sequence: CASSLGNEQFF. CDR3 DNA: TGTGCCAGCAGCTTGGGGAATGAGCAGTTCTTC.

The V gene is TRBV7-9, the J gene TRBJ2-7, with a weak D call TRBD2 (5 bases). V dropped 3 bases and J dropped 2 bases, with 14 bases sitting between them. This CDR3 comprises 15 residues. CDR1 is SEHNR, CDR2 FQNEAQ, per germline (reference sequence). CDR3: CASSFQWELPYEQYF. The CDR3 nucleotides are TGTGCCAGCAGCTTTCAGTGGGAGCTTCCCTACGAGCAGTACTTC.

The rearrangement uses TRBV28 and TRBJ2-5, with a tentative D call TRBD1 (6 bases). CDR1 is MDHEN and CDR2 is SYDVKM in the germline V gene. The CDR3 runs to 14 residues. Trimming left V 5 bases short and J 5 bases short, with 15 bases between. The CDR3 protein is CASSNRVLLETQYF. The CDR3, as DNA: TGTGCCAGCAGTAACAGGGTACTACTGGAGACCCAGTACTTC. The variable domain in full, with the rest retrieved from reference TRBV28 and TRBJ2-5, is DVKVTQSSRYLVKRTGEKVFLECVQDMDHENMFWYRQDPGLGLRLIYFSYDVKMKEKGDIPEGYSVSREKKERFSLILESASTNQTSMYLCASSNRVLLETQYFGPGTRLLVL.

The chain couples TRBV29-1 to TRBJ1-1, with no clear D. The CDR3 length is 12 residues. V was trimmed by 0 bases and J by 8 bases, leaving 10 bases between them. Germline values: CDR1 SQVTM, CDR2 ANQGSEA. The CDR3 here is CSVEDGTEEAFF. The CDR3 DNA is TGCAGCGTTGAAGATGGTACAGAAGAAGCTTTCTTT.

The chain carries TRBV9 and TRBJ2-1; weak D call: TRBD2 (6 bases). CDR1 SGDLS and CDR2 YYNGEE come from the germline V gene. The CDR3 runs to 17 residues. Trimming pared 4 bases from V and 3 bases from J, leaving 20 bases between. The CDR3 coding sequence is TGTGCCAGCAGCTTCCGGGACTCACAAGGTCTCTACAATGAGCAGTTCTTC. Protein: CASSFRDSQGLYNEQFF. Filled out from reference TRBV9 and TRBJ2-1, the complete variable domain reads DSGVTQTPKHLITATGQRVTLRCSPRSGDLSVYWYQQSLDQGLQFLIQYYNGEERAKGNILERFSAQQFPDLHSELNLSSLELGDSALYFCASSFRDSQGLYNEQFFGPGTRLTVL.

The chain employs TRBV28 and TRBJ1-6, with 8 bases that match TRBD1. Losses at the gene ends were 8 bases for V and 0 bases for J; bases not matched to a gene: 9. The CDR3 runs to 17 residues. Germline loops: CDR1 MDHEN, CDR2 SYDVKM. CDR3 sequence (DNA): TGTGCCAGCCAGGGACAGGATTACAGCTCCTATAATTCACCCCTCCACTTT. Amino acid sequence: CASQGQDYSSYNSPLHF.

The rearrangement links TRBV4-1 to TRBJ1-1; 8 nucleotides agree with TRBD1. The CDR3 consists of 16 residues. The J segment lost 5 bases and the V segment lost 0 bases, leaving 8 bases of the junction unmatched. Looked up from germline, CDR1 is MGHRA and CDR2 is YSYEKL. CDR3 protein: CASSQDLPGGGTEAFF. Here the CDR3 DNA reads TGCGCCAGCAGCCAAGATCTTCCAGGGGGCGGAACTGAAGCTTTCTTT.